This TCR beta chain was recorded in a study of CD4 T cells in relation to SARS-CoV-2 and coronaviruses. For the study at large: No peptide or an HIV-1 Nef peptide pool served as negative control.

Remarks on this clone: Its specificity is unknown.

Clones were sequenced by immunoSEQ multiplex PCR, and TCRdb holds only the in-frame ones, with some missing. The table has over 10,000 clones, approximately 80% seen once. The unexposed donors gave CD4+ T cells in about 2010-2019, prior to COVID-19. The cells were cultured for about 10 days before CD4+ T cells were isolated. Looked up from germline, CDR1 is LNHDA and CDR2 is SQIVND (reference sequence). The CDR3 is made up of 14 amino acids. The V end lost 3 bases, the J end lost 6 bases, and 12 bases lay between the germline ends. The V call is TRBV19, the J call TRBJ1-5; D gene ambiguous. The sample was CD4+ T cells from PBMCs, cultured in vitro. This clonotype was sampled from a human donor in good health. DNA of the CDR3: TGTGCCAGTAGTATGAGGAGAGAGGGTCAGCCCCAGCATTTT. Translation: CASSMRREGQPQHF.